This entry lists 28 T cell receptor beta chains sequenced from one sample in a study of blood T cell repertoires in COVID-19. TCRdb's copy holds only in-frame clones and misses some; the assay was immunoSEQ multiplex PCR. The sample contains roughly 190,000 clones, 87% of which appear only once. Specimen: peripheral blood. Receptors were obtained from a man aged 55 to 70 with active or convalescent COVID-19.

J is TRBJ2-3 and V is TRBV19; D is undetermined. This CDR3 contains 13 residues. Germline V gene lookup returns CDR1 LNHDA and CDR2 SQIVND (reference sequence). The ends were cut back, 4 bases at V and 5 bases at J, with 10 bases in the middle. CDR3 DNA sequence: TGTGCCAGTAGTACTTCGAATAGAGATACGCAGTATTTT. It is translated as CASSTSNRDTQYF.

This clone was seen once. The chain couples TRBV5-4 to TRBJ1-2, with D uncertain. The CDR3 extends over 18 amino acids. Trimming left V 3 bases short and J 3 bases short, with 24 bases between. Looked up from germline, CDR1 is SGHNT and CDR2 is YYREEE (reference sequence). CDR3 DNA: TGTGCCAGCAGCTCCTGGTTGGGCAGGAACGATCGGTACTATGGCTACACCTTC. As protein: CASSSWLGRNDRYYGYTF.

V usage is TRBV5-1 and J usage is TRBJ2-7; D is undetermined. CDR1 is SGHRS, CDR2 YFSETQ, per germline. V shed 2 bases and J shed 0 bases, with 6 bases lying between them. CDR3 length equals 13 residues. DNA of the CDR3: TGCGCCAGCAGCTTCCCCTCCTCCTACGAGCAGTACTTC. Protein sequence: CASSFPSSYEQYF.

The CDR3 spells CASSPTGRQASYGYTF. In nucleotides, the CDR3 is TGTGCCAGCTCACCCACCGGCCGGCAGGCGTCCTATGGCTACACCTTC. This rearrangement joins TRBV18 to TRBJ1-2; D not certain. This CDR3 comprises 16 residues. Germline assignment: CDR1 KGHSH and CDR2 LQKENI. The V end lost 3 bases, the J end lost 4 bases, and 18 bases lay between the germline ends.

CDR3 nucleotide sequence: TGCAGCGTGGTACTAGCGGGGGGGCTTAATGAGCAGTTCTTC. Its translation: CSVVLAGGLNEQFF. This chain joins TRBV29-1 and TRBJ2-1; TRBD2 matches 13 bases. Germline assignment: CDR1 SQVTM and CDR2 ANQGSEA. The CDR3 runs 14 residues. Trimming removed 6 bases from V and 7 bases from J; junction bases left unmatched: 6.

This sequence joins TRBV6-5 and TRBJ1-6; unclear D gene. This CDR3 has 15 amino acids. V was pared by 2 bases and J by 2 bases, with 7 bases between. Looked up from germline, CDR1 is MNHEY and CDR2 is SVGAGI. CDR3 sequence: CASSYGGAYNSPLHF. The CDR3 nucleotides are TGTGCCAGCAGTTACGGAGGTGCCTATAATTCACCCCTCCACTTT.

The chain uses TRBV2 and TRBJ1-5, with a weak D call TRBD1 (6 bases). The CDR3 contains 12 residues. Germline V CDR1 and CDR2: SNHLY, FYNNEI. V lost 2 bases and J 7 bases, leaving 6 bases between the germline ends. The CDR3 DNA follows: TGTGCCAGCAGTGAAAGGGGGCAGCCCCAGCATTTT. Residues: CASSERGQPQHF.

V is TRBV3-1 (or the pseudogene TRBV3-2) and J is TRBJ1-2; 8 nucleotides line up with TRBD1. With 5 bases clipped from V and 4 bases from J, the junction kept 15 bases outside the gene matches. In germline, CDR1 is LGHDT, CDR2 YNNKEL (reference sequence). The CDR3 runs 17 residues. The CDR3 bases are TGTGCCAGCAGCTTGCATGCGTCAGGGGGCTCGGCCTATGGCTACACCTTC. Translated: CASSLHASGGSAYGYTF.

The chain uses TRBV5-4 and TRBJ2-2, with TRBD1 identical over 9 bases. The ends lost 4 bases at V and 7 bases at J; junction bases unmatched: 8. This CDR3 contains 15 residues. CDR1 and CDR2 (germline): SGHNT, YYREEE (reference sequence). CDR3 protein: CASSHRDRDGGELFF. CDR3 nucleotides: TGTGCCAGCAGCCACCGGGACAGGGATGGCGGGGAGCTGTTTTTT.

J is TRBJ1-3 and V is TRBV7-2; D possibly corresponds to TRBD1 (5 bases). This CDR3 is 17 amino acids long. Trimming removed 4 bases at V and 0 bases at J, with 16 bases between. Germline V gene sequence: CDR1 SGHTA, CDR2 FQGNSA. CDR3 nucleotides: TGTGCCAGCAGCTCCCGGGGACTTTCAAGCTCTGGAAACACCATATATTTT. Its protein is CASSSRGLSSSGNTIYF.

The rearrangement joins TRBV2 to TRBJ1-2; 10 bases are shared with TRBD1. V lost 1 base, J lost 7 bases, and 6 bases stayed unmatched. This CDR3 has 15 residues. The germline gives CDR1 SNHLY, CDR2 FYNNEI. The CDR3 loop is CASSEVDRGRGGYTF. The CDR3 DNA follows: TGTGCCAGCAGTGAAGTAGACAGGGGGCGAGGTGGCTACACCTTC.

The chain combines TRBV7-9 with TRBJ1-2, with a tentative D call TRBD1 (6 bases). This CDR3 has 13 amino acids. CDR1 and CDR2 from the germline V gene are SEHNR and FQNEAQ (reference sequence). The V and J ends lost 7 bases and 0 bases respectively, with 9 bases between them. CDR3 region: CASTSGANYGYTF. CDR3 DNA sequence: TGTGCCAGCACCTCAGGGGCTAACTATGGCTACACCTTC.

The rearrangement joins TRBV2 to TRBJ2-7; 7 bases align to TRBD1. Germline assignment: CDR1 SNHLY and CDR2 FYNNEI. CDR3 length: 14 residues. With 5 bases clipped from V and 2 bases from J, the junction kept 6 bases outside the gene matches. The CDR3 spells CASSRQGLPYEQYF. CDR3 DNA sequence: TGTGCCAGCAGTAGACAGGGTTTACCCTACGAGCAGTACTTC. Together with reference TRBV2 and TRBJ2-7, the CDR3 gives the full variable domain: EPEVTQTPSHQVTQMGQEVILRCVPISNHLYFYWYRQILGQKVEFLVSFYNNEISEKSEIFDDQFSVERPDGSNFTLKIRSTKLEDSAMYFCASSRQGLPYEQYFGPGTRLTVT.

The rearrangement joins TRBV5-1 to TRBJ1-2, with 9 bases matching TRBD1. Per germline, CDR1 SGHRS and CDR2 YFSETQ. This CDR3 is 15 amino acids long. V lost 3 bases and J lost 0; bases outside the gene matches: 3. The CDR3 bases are TGCGCCAGCAGCTGGGGACAGGGCGCTAACTATGGCTACACCTTC. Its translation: CASSWGQGANYGYTF.

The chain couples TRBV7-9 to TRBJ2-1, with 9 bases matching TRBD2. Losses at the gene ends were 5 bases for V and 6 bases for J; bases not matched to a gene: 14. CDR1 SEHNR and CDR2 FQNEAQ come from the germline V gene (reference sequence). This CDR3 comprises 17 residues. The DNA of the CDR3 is TGTGCCAGCAGCCCCCCCCCTGGACTAGCGAAGTTCAATGAGCAGTTCTTC. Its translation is CASSPPPGLAKFNEQFF.

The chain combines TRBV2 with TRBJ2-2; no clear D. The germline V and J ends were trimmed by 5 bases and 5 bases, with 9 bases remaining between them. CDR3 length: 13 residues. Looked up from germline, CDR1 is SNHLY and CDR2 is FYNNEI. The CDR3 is CASSIVRTGELFF. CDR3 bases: TGTGCCAGCAGTATCGTGAGGACCGGGGAGCTGTTTTTT. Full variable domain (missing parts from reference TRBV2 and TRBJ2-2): EPEVTQTPSHQVTQMGQEVILRCVPISNHLYFYWYRQILGQKVEFLVSFYNNEISEKSEIFDDQFSVERPDGSNFTLKIRSTKLEDSAMYFCASSIVRTGELFFGEGSRLTVL.

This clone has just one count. Here the CDR3 reads CASSNRRGLYEQYF. CDR3 in DNA: TGTGCCAGCAGTAATCGGAGGGGGCTCTACGAGCAGTACTTC. This rearrangement joins TRBV27 to TRBJ2-7; a weak D match, TRBD1 (7 bases). Trimming cost V 5 bases and J 3 bases, with 14 bases left between them. The germline gives CDR1 MNHEY, CDR2 SMNVEV (reference sequence). The CDR3 has 14 residues.

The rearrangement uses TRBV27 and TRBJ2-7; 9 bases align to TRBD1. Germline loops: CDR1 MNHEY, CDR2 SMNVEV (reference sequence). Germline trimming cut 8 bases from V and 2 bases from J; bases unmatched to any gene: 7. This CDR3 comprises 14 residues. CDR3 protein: CASGRGQGTYEQYF. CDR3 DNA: TGTGCCAGCGGGAGGGGACAGGGTACCTACGAGCAGTACTTC.

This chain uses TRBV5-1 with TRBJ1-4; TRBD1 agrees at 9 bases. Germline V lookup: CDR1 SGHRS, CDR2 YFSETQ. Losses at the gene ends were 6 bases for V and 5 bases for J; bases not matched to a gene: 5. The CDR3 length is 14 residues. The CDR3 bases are TGCGCCAGCACGAACGGGACAGGGAATGAAAAACTGTTTTTT. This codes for CASTNGTGNEKLFF.

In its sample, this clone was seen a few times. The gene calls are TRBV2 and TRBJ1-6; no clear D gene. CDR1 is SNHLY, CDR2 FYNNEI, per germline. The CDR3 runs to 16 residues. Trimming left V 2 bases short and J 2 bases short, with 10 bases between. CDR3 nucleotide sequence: TGTGCCAGCAGTGAATTTCGGGTAACCTATAATTCACCCCTCCACTTT. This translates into CASSEFRVTYNSPLHF.

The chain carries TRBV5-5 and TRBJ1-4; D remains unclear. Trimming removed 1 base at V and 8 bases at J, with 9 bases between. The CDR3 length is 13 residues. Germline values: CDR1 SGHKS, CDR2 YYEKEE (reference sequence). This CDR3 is CASSLPQSEKLFF. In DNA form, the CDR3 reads TGTGCCAGCAGCTTGCCACAGTCCGAAAAACTGTTTTTT.

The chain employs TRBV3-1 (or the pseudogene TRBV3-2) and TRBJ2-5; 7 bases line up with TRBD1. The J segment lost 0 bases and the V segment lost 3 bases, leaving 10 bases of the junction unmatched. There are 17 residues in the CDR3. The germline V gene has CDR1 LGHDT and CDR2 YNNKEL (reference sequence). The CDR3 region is CASSQDRTGRHQETQYF. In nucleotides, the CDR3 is TGTGCCAGCAGCCAGGACCGGACAGGCCGACACCAAGAGACCCAGTACTTC.

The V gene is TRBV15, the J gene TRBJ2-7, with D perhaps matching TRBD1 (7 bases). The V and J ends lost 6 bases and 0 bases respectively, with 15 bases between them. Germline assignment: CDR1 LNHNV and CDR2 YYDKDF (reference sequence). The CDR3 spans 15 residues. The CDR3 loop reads CATSQGGPRSYEQYF. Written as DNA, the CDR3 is TGTGCCACCAGTCAGGGGGGCCCTCGCTCCTACGAGCAGTACTTC.

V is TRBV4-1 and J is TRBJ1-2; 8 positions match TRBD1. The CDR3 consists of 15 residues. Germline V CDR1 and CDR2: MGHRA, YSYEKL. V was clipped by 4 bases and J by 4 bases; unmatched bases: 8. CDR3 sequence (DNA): TGCGCCAGCAGCCCCCGACAGGGGACGGCCTATGGCTACACCTTC. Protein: CASSPRQGTAYGYTF.

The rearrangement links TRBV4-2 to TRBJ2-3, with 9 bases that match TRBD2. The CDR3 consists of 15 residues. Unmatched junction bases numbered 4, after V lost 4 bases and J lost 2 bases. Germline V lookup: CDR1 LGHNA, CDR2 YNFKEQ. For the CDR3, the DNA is TGTGCCAGCAGCCGAGCGGGGGGTCTCACAGATACGCAGTATTTT. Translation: CASSRAGGLTDTQYF.

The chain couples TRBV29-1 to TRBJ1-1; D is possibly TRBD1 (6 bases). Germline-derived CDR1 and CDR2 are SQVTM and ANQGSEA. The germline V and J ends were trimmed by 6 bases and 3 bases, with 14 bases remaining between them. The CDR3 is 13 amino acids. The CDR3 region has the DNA TGCAGCGTCCGAGCAGGGGTAGACACTGAAGCTTTCTTT. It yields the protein CSVRAGVDTEAFF.

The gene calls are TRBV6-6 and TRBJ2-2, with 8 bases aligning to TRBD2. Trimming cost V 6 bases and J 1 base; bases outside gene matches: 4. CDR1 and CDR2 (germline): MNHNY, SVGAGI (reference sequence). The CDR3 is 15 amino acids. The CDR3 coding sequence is TGTGCCAGCAGACCAGCGGGGGTGAACACCGGGGAGCTGTTTTTT. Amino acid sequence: CASRPAGVNTGELFF.

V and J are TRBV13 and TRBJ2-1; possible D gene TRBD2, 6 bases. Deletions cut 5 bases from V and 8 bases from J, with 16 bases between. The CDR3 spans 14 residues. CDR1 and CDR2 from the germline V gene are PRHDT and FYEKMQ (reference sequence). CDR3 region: CASSPLSWGDEQFF. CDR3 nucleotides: TGTGCCAGCAGCCCTTTGTCCTGGGGGGATGAGCAGTTCTTC.